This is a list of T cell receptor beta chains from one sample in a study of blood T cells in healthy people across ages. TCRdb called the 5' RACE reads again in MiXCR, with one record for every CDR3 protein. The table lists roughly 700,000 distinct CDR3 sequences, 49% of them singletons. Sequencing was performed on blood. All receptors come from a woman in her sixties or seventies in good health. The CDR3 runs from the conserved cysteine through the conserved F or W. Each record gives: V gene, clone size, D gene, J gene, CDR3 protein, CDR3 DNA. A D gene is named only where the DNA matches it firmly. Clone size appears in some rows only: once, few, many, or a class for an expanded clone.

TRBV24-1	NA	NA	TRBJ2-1	CATSDRNEQFF	TGTGCCACCAGTGATCGCAATGAGCAGTTCTTC
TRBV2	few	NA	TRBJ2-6	CASSVIPAGANVLTF	TGTGCCAGCAGTGTTATCCCAGCCGGGGCCAACGTCCTGACTTTC
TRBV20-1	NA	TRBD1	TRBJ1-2	CSAGKGAVGYTF	TGCAGTGCAGGAAAGGGGGCCGTTGGCTACACCTTC
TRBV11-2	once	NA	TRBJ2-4	CASSLEEGPRYF	TGTGCCAGCAGCTTAGAAGAGGGCCCCAGGTACTTC
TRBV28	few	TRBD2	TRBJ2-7	CASSLPVSGESYEQYF	TGTGCCAGCAGTTTGCCGGTTAGCGGGGAATCCTACGAGCAGTACTTC
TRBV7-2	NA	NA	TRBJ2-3	CASSYNGATDTQYF	TGTGCCAGCAGCTACAACGGGGCCACAGATACGCAGTATTTT
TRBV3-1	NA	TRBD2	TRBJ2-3	CASSQTSGRGDTQYF	TGTGCCAGCAGCCAGACTAGCGGGAGAGGTGATACGCAGTATTTT
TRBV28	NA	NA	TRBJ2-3	CASRKLDTQYF	TGTGCCAGCAGAAAACTGGATACGCAGTATTTT
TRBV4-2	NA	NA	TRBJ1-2	CASSQDAWRASGYGYTF	TGTGCCAGCAGCCAAGATGCGTGGAGGGCATCCGGATATGGCTACACCTTC
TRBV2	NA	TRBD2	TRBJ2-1	CASSGEGGSYNEQFF	TGTGCCAGCAGTGGGGAGGGAGGCTCCTACAATGAGCAGTTCTTC
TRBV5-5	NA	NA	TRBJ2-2	CASSFFGTGELFF	TGCGCCAGCAGCTTTTTCGGCACCGGGGAGCTGTTTTTT
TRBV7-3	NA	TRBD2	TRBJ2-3	CASSLSGSSSDTQYF	TGTGCCAGCAGCCTCAGCGGGAGTTCATCAGATACGCAGTATTTT
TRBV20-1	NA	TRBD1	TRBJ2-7	CSAGQGVSYEQYF	TGCAGTGCTGGACAGGGAGTCTCCTACGAGCAGTACTTC
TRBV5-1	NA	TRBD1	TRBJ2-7	CASSLGLDRGHEQYF	TGCGCCAGCAGCTTGGGTCTGGACAGGGGGCACGAGCAGTACTTC
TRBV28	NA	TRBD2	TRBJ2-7	CASTKRAASGMGYNEQYF	TGTGCCAGCACAAAGAGGGCGGCTAGCGGGATGGGGTACAATGAGCAGTACTTC
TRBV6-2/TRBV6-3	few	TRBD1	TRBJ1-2	CASSSGGIYGYTF	TGTGCCAGCAGTTCAGGGGGAATCTATGGCTACACCTTC
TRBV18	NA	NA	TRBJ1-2	CASSPESGKYGYTF	TGTGCCAGCTCACCAGAGTCAGGGAAGTATGGCTACACCTTC
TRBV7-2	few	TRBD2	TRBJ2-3	CASSPRLAGPVPQGQYF	TGTGCCAGCAGCCCGAGACTAGCGGGACCCGTCCCGCAAGGGCAGTATTTT
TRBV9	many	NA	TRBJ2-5	CASSKRQSQGETQYF	TGTGCCAGCAGCAAGAGACAGTCTCAGGGGGAGACCCAGTACTTC
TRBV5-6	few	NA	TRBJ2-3	CASSLPGAGADTQYF	TGTGCCAGCAGCTTGCCCGGGGCCGGGGCAGATACGCAGTATTTT
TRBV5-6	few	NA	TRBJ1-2	CASSGGGFGYTF	TGTGCCAGCAGCGGGGGGGGGTTTGGCTACACCTTC
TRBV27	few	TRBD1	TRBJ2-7	CASSLSGTGDSYEQYF	TGTGCCAGCAGTTTATCCGGGACAGGAGACTCCTACGAGCAGTACTTC
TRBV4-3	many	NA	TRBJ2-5	CASSQDWTQETQYF	TGCGCCAGCAGCCAAGATTGGACCCAAGAGACCCAGTACTTC
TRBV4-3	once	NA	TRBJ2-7	CASSQDRDLYNEQYF	TGCGCCAGCAGCCAAGATCGAGATCTATACAATGAGCAGTACTTC
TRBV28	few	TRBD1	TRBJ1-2	CASFGQGYGYTF	TGTGCCAGCTTCGGACAGGGGTATGGCTACACCTTC
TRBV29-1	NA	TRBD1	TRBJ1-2	CSVAQGRPSGYTF	TGCAGCGTGGCACAGGGGAGGCCGAGCGGCTACACCTTC
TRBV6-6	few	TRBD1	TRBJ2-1	CASSGGQGQFREQFF	TGTGCCAGCAGCGGGGGACAGGGGCAGTTTCGGGAGCAGTTCTTC
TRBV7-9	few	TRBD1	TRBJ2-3	CASSPRRQGADTQYF	TGTGCCAGCAGCCCTCGGCGGCAGGGGGCAGATACGCAGTATTTT
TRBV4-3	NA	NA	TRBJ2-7	CASSQDRYGRYEQYF	TGCGCCAGCAGCCAAGATCGGTATGGACGGTACGAGCAGTACTTC
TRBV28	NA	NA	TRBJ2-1	CASIQGGLKNNEQFF	TGTGCCAGCATCCAAGGGGGACTGAAGAACAATGAGCAGTTCTTC
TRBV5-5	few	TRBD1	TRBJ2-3	CASSGTGQHPDTQYF	TGTGCCAGCAGCGGCACGGGACAGCACCCAGATACGCAGTATTTT
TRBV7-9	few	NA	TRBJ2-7	CASGDFSYEQYF	TGTGCCAGCGGGGACTTCTCCTACGAGCAGTACTTC
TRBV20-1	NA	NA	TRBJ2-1	CSAYKTSGRAGNEQFF	TGCAGTGCCTATAAGACTAGTGGGAGAGCTGGTAATGAGCAGTTCTTC
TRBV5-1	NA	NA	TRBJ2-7	CASSLSGSSNEQYF	TGCGCCAGCAGCTTGTCCGGGAGCTCCAATGAGCAGTACTTC
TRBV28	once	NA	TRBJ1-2	CASSGGEGSGYTF	TGTGCCAGCAGCGGGGGCGAGGGAAGCGGCTACACCTTC
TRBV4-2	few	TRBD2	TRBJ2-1	CASSQAQLAGGQHRSYNEQFF	TGTGCCAGCAGCCAAGCCCAGTTAGCGGGGGGCCAGCATCGCTCCTACAATGAGCAGTTCTTC
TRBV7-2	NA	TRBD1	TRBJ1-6	CATSMDRDNSPLHF	TGTGCCACCAGCATGGACAGGGATAATTCACCCCTCCACTTT
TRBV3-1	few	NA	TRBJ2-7	CASSQEADEQYF	TGTGCCAGCAGCCAAGAGGCAGACGAGCAGTACTTC
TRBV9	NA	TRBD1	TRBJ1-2	CASSARTGPSYGYTF	TGTGCCAGCAGCGCCAGGACAGGGCCTTCTTATGGCTACACCTTC
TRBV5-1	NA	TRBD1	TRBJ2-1	CASSSGTVCNEQFF	TGCGCCAGCAGCTCCGGGACAGTCTGCAATGAGCAGTTCTTC
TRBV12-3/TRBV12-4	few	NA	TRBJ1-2	CASSLRGRDGYTF	TGTGCCAGCAGCCTCAGGGGAAGGGATGGCTACACCTTC
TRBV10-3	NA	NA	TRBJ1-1	CAISGGPTRGTEAFF	TGTGCCATCAGTGGGGGCCCCACGAGGGGCACTGAAGCTTTCTTT
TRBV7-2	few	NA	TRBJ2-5	CASSMTIQETQYF	TGTGCCAGCAGCATGACAATCCAAGAGACCCAGTACTTC
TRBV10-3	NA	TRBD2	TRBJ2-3	CAITSGLAGFTDTQYF	TGTGCCATCACCTCTGGCCTAGCGGGATTCACAGATACGCAGTATTTT
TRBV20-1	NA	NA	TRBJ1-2	CSASLPIQAHGYTF	TGCAGTGCTAGCTTACCGATCCAGGCGCATGGCTACACCTTC
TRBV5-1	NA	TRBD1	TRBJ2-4	CASSSGQGLAKNIQYF	TGCGCCAGCAGCTCAGGACAGGGGCTAGCCAAAAACATTCAGTACTTC
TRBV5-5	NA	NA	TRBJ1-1	CASSLDSLDTEAFF	TGTGCCAGCAGCTTGGACAGTTTGGACACTGAAGCTTTCTTT
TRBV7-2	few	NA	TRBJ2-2	CASSLVLPGELFF	TGTGCCAGCAGCTTAGTACTCCCCGGGGAGCTGTTTTTT
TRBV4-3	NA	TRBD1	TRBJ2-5	CASSQDLGTGPNEQYF	TGCGCCAGCAGCCAAGATCTAGGGACAGGGCCAAATGAGCAGTACTTC
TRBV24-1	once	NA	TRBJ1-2	CATSEQENYGYTF	TGTGCCACCAGTGAACAGGAGAACTATGGCTACACCTTC
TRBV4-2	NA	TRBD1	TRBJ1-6	CASSQEGQRNSPLHF	TGTGCCAGCAGCCAAGAGGGACAGAGAAATTCACCCCTCCACTTT
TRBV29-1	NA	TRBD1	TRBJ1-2	CSIEDRDYGYTF	TGCAGCATTGAGGACAGGGACTATGGCTACACCTTC
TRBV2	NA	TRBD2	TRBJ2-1	CASSEELTTSGSNEQFF	TGTGCCAGCAGTGAAGAGTTAACCACTAGCGGGAGTAATGAGCAGTTCTTC
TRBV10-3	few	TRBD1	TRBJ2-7	CAIKAGTGTYEQYF	TGTGCCATCAAGGCCGGGACAGGAACCTACGAGCAGTACTTC